This T cell receptor (beta chain) was identified during a study of blood T cell repertoires in COVID-19. Study overall: Collection of acute and convalescent COVID-19 samples took place in the United States, Italy and Spain. In each case, the material was cDNA or gDNA derived from T cells, B-cell-depleted T cells, or PBMCs.

Seattle's enrolled individuals joined amid active infection and were then monitored longitudinally. Repertoires were generated with immunoSEQ multiplex PCR, while TCRdb's copy carries only in-frame clones and drops some. The sample shows over 150,000 clones, over 80% of them seen only once. CDR1 and CDR2 (germline): SGHVS, FNYEAQ. V gave up 5 bases and J gave up 5 bases; unmatched junction bases: 11. The CDR3 is 16 amino acids. J is TRBJ2-5 and V is TRBV7-6; 10 bases match TRBD2. Input material: peripheral blood. The sequence derives from a woman aged 40 to 50 with COVID-19, enrolled during active disease. The CDR3 loop reads CASSLSSGGLGETQYF. Written as DNA, the CDR3 is TGTGCCAGCAGCCTGAGTAGCGGGGGGTTAGGGGAGACCCAGTACTTC. Variable domain in full (rest from reference TRBV7-6 and TRBJ2-5): GAGVSQSPRYKVTKRGQDVALRCDPISGHVSLYWYRQALGQGPEFLTYFNYEAQQDKSGLPNDRFSAERPEGSISTLTIQRTEQRDSAMYRCASSLSSGGLGETQYFGPGTRLLVL.